This T cell receptor beta chain was sequenced in a study of blood T cells in healthy people across ages. A J-beta primer mix and a sample-barcoded 5' primer were used in a second PCR of about 7 to 12 cycles. TCRdb recomputed calls from the 5' RACE reads with MiXCR, one row per CDR3 protein. The top ten clones hold roughly 13% of a sample with fewer than 900,000 distinct CDR3 sequences, 30% to 45% of them seen once. This clonotype was seen a handful of times. This CDR3 has 13 residues. Germline values: CDR1 SGHTA, CDR2 FQGNSA. Trimming removed 7 bases at V and 5 bases at J, with 12 bases between. This sequence was found in a man younger than 35 in good health. Sequenced material: blood. The V call is TRBV7-2, the J call TRBJ2-1, with D possibly matching TRBD2 (6 bases). The CDR3 spells CASTRWGDNEQFF. The CDR3 DNA follows: TGTGCCAGCACCCGGTGGGGGGACAATGAGCAGTTCTTC. Drawing the rest from reference TRBV7-2 and TRBJ2-1, the complete variable domain is GAGVSQSPSNKVTEKGKDVELRCDPISGHTALYWYRQSLGQGLEFLIYFQGNSAPDKSGLPSDRFSAERTGGSVSTLTIQRTQQEDSAVYLCASTRWGDNEQFFGPGTRLTVL.